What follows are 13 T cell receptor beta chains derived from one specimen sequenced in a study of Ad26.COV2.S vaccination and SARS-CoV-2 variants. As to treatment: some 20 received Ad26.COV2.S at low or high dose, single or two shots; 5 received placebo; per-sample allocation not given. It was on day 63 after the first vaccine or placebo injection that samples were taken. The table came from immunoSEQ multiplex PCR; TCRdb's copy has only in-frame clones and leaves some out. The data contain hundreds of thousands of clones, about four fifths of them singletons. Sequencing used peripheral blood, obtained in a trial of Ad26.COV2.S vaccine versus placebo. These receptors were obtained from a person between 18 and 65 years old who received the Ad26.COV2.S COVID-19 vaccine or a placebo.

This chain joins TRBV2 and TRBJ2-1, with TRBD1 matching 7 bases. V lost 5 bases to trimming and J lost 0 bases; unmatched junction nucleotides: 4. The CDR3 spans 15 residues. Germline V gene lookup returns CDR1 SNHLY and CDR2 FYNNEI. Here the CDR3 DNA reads TGTGCCAGCAGTACTCGGGACAGCTCCTACAATGAGCAGTTCTTC. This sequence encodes CASSTRDSSYNEQFF.

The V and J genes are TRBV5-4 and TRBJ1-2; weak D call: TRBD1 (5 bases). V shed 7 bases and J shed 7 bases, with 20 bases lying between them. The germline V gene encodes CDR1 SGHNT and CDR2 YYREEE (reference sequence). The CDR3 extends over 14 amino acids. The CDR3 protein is CASRPQTVPFGYTF. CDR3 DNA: TGTGCCAGCCGCCCCCAGACAGTCCCTTTTGGCTACACCTTC.

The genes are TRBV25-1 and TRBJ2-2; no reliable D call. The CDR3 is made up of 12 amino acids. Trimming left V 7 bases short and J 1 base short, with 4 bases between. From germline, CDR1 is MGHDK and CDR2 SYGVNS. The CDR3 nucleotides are TGTGCCAGCAACCAGAACACCGGGGAGCTGTTTTTT. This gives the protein CASNQNTGELFF.

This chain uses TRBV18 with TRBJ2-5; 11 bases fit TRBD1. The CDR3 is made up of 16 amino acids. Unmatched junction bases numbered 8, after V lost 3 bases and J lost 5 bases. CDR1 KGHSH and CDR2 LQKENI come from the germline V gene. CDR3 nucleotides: TGTGCCAGCTCACCGCAAGGGGACAGGGGGAAGGAGACCCAGTACTTC. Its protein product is CASSPQGDRGKETQYF.

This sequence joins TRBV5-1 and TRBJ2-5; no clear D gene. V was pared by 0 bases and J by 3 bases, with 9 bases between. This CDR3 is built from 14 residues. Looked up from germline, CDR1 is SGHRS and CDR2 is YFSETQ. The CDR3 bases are TGCGCCAGCAGCTTGGTTGCTCTAGAAGAGACCCAGTACTTC. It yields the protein CASSLVALEETQYF.

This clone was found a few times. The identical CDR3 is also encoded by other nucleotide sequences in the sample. The CDR3 DNA reads as TGTGCCAGCAGTTTAAGGGCCTATGGCTACACCTTC. This codes for CASSLRAYGYTF. The rearrangement links TRBV12-3 or TRBV12-4 to TRBJ1-2; no clear D. The CDR3 spans 12 residues. Trimming stripped 2 bases from V and 4 bases from J, with 5 bases between.

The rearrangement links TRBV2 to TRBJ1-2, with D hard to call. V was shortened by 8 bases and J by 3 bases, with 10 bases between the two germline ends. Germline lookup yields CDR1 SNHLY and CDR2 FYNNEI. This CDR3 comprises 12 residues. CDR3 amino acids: CASSRRDYGYTF. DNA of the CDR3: TGTGCCAGCTCTCGACGGGACTATGGCTACACCTTC.

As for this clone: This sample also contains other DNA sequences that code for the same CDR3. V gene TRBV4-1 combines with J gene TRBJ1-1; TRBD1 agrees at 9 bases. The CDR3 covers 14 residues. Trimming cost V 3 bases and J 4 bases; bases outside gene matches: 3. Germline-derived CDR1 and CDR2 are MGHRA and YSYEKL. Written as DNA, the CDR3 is TGCGCCAGCAGCCAGGGACAGGGCGGCACTGAAGCTTTCTTT. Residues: CASSQGQGGTEAFF.

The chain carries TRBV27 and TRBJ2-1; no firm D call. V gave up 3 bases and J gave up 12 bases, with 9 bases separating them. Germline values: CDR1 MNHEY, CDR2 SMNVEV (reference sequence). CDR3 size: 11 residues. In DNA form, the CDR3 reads TGTGCCAGCAGTTTTGGCAAGGTGCAGTTCTTC. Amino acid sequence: CASSFGKVQFF.

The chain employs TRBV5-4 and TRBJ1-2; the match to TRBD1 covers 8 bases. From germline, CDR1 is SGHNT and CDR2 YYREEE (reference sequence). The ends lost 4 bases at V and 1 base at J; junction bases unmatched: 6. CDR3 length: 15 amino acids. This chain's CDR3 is CASSLRGQGNYGYTF. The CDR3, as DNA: TGTGCCAGCAGCCTCCGTGGACAGGGTAACTATGGCTACACCTTC.

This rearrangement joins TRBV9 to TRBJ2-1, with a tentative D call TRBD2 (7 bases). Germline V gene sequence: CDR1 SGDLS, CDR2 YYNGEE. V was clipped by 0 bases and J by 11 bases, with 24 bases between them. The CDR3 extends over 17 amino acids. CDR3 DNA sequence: TGTGCCAGCAGCGTAGAGGGGATTATTCGGGGGGCCACCCAGCAGTTCTTC. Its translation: CASSVEGIIRGATQQFF. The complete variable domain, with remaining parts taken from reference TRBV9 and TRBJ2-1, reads DSGVTQTPKHLITATGQRVTLRCSPRSGDLSVYWYQQSLDQGLQFLIQYYNGEERAKGNILERFSAQQFPDLHSELNLSSLELGDSALYFCASSVEGIIRGATQQFFGPGTRLTVL.

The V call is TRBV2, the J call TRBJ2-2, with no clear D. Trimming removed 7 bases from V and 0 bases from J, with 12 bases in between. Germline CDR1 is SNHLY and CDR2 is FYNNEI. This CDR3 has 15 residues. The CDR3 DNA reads TGTGCCAGCACTCCACTCCGGGCGAACACCGGGGAGCTGTTTTTT. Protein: CASTPLRANTGELFF.

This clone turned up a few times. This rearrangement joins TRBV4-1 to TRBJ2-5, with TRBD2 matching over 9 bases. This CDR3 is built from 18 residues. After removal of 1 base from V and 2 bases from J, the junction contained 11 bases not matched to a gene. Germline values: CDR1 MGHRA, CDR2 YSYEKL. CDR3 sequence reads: CASSQGLAGWGGQETQYF. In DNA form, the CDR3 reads TGCGCCAGCAGCCAAGGTCTAGCGGGATGGGGGGGACAAGAGACCCAGTACTTC.